A single T cell receptor (beta chain) is shown here with its context. Its cognate antigen is unknown. The V gene's germline CDR1 is SGDLS and CDR2 YYNGEE. The CDR3 loop spans 14 amino acids. Losses at the gene ends were 3 bases for V and 2 bases for J; bases not matched to a gene: 4. The entry originates in a study of cytomegalovirus exposure and HLA in healthy donors. Whole-study findings and limits: According to the study, approximately 150 TCR beta chains were cytomegalovirus-associated.

Clones were read by immunoSEQ multiplex PCR, and TCRdb kept only the in-frame ones, dropping some. The sample lists about 140,000 clones, around 88% occurring once. The J gene is TRBJ2-7, the V gene TRBV9; TRBD1 matches at 8 bases. The sequencing input was PBMCs. The receptor was derived from a woman aged 18-29 years in good health and CMV-seropositive. CDR3 DNA sequence: TGTGCCAGCAGCGCCGGACAGGGCACCTACGAGCAGTACTTC. Its protein is CASSAGQGTYEQYF.